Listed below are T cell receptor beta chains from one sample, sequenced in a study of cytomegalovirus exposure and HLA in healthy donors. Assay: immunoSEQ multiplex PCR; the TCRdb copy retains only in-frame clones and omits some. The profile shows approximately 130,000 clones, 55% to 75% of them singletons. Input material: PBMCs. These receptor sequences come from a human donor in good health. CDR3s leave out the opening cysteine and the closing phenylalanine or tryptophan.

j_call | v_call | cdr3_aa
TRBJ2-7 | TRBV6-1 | ASSEPREDESYEQY
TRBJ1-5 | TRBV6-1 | ASSATGGSNQPQH
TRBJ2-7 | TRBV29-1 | SVVRTGVSYEQY
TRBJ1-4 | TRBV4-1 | ASRPRQGVNEKLF
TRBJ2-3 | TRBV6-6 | ASSSGLAGGDHTQY
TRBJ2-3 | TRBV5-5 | ASSLAGGNTQY
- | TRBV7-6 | ASSLGQGETYEQY
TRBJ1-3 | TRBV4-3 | ASSQGDRGPGNTIY
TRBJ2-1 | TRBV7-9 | SSSQNNEQF
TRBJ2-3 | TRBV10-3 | AISRQGTDTQY
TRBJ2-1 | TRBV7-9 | SSSSDRPLIYNEQF
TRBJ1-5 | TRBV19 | ASTGSNQPQH
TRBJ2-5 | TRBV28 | ASSSRLAGVQETQY
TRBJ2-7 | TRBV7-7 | ASSPAKGQGKREQY
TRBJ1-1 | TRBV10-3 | AIRPTGGNTEAF
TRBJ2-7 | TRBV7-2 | ASSLWTAGGPGYEQY
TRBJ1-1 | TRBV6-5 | ASSKGMNTEAF
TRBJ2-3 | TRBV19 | ASSSGAYTDTQY
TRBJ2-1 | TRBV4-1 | ASSQEFGEVAGGSSYNEQF
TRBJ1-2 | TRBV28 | ASSSGRGLGGYT
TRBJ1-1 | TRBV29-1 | SVAKQGDTEAF
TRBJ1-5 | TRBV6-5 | ASSGSGGDQPQH
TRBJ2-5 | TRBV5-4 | ASSRSTNPETQY
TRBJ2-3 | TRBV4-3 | ASSPEPYRGTDTQY
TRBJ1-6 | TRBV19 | ASRTAGRNSPLH
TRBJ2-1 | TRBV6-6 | ASRLLGTGNYNEQF
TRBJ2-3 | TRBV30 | AWSASRDSLTDTQY
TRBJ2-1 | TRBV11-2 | ASSVTSGGLKEQF
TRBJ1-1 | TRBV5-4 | ASRWRDEAF
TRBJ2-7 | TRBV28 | ASSPSGWTGHYHEQY
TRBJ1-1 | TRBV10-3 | AISGQGVTEAF
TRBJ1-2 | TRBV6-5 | ASSKTGAQGYGYT
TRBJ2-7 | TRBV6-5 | ASSSGSYEQY
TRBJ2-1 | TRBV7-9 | SSSPLLRPGSYNEQF
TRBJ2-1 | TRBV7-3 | ASSLGESSYNEQF
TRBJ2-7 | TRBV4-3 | ASSQDVGSGGLYEQY
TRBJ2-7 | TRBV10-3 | AIAAVVEQSYEQY
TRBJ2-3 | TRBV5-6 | ASSLTGTPTDTQY
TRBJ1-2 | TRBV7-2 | ASSLTGGNLWGYT
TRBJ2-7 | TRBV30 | AWSRFGAGSWSEQY
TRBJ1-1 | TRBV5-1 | ASSLAQWTEAF
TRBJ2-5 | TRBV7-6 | ASSMAGAQETQY
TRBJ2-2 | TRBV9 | ASSELGGTGELF
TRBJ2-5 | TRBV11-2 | ASSLGGRETQY
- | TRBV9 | ASSVAQGLAYEQY
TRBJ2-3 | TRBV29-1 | SVRQAGGLVTQY
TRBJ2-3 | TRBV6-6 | ASSSSSGSKDTQY
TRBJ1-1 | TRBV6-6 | ASSDSGGDNTEAF